Below, 5 T cell receptor beta chains from the same sample are listed, as sequenced in a study of T cell repertoires in cytomegalovirus infection. TCRdb re-derived calls from the reads in MiXCR, one entry per CDR3 protein. The table lists roughly 920,000 distinct CDR3 sequences, 31% of them singletons. These TCRs' antigens remain unknown. The sample in question was cultured CD8+ T cells from PBMCs, obtained from culture after CMV antigen stimulation. The receptors were gathered from a human donor in good health (CMV status not recorded). Some clones in this sample may be carry-over from other donors' samples.

About this clonotype: A much larger clonotype is one base distant, so this may be a read error. The rearrangement joins TRBV7-2 to TRBJ2-1; 9 bases map to TRBD2. Germline V gene data show CDR1 as SGHTA and CDR2 as FQGNSA. The CDR3 covers 14 residues. After removal of 10 bases from V and 5 bases from J, the junction contained 9 bases not matched to a gene. The CDR3 is CATTGRGGDNEQFF. In DNA, the CDR3 is TGTGCCACCACAGGGCGGGGGGGGGACAATGAGCAGTTCTTC.

This rearrangement joins TRBV7-9 to TRBJ2-7; no definite D call. Trimming pared 5 bases from V and 0 bases from J, leaving 8 bases between. Germline assignment: CDR1 SEHNR and CDR2 FQNEAQ (reference sequence). This CDR3 region has 13 residues. For the CDR3, the DNA is TGTGCCAGCAGCCCCAAATCCTCCTACGAGCAGTACGTC. As protein: CASSPKSSYEQYV.

This chain connects TRBV18 to TRBJ1-2; D is uncertain. Per germline, CDR1 KGHSH and CDR2 LQKENI. This CDR3 spans 11 amino acids. V was trimmed by 3 bases and J by 7 bases, leaving 6 bases between them. The CDR3 bases are TGTGCCAGCTCACCTGATGGTGGCTACACCTTC. Encoded protein: CASSPDGGYTF.

This clonotype was detected many times. J is TRBJ2-1 and V is TRBV7-8; the match to TRBD2 covers 11 bases. The J segment lost 7 bases and the V segment lost 4 bases, leaving 18 bases of the junction unmatched. CDR3 size: 19 residues. Germline loops: CDR1 SGHVS, CDR2 FQNEAQ. DNA of the CDR3: TGTGCCAGCAGCTCCAAGGGGACTAGCGGCCGAGGTCGGAGAAATGAGCAGTTCTTC. Its translation: CASSSKGTSGRGRRNEQFF. The variable domain in full, with the rest retrieved from reference TRBV7-8 and TRBJ2-1, is GAGVSQSPRYKVAKRGQDVALRCDPISGHVSLFWYQQALGQGPEFLTYFQNEAQLDKSGLPSDRFFAERPEGSVSTLKIQRTQQEDSAVYLCASSSKGTSGRGRRNEQFFGPGTRLTVL.

This clonotype turned up a few times. This chain joins TRBV7-9 and TRBJ2-1; D might be TRBD2 (7 bases). CDR1 is SEHNR and CDR2 is FQNEAQ in the germline V gene (reference sequence). Trimming stripped 5 bases from V and 7 bases from J, with 33 bases between. This CDR3 is 20 amino acids long. The CDR3 sequence is CASSLKWKNRGGEERNEQFF. Here the CDR3 DNA reads TGTGCCAGCAGCCTTAAATGGAAAAATAGGGGGGGCGAGGAGCGAAATGAGCAGTTCTTC.